This TCR beta chain is drawn from a study of cytomegalovirus exposure and HLA in healthy donors. A multiplex PCR was run with 60 Vbeta primers and 13 Jbeta primers. Clones were sequenced by immunoSEQ multiplex PCR, and TCRdb holds only the in-frame ones, with some missing. The data hold about 120,000 clones, with over 70% observed a single time. Trimming pared 2 bases from V and 0 bases from J, leaving 22 bases between. CDR3 length: 19 amino acids. Germline V gene sequence: CDR1 MGHRA, CDR2 YSYEKL. Sample: PBMCs. This sequence was found in a woman between 18 and 29 years old in good health and CMV-seronegative. The chain couples TRBV4-1 to TRBJ1-1; D perhaps matches TRBD1 (6 bases). Written as DNA, the CDR3 is TGCGCCAGCAGCCAATTTGAGGGTGGGACAAGCACCATGAACACTGAAGCTTTCTTT. The encoded protein is CASSQFEGGTSTMNTEAFF.